One T cell receptor (beta chain) is described in this entry. The antigen remains unidentified. The CDR3 contains 15 residues. Germline V gene lookup returns CDR1 WNHNN and CDR2 SYGVQD (reference sequence). The V and J ends lost 2 bases and 7 bases respectively, with 18 bases between them. TCRdb's table, derived via immunoSEQ multiplex PCR, lists solely in-frame clones and lacks some. The table records hundreds of thousands of clones, around two thirds of them present only once. The sample comes from a study of shared clonotypes between healthy human individuals. Study-wide points: Sampling included only blood; tissue repertoires likely differ. The study found approximately 5% of naive CD4 clonotypes shared across several donors. Memory subsets had estimated richness that was generally smaller than that of naive subsets.

The TCR comes from a woman under 40 in good health. J is TRBJ2-7 and V is TRBV10-1; the D gene is possibly TRBD2 (5 bases). Specimen: memory CD4+ T cells sorted from blood. Subset: CD45RA-negative fraction. CDR3 nucleotide sequence: TGCGCCAGCAGTGAGCGGAGGAGCCCGCCCGGGGAGCAGTACTTC. It codes for CASSERRSPPGEQYF.